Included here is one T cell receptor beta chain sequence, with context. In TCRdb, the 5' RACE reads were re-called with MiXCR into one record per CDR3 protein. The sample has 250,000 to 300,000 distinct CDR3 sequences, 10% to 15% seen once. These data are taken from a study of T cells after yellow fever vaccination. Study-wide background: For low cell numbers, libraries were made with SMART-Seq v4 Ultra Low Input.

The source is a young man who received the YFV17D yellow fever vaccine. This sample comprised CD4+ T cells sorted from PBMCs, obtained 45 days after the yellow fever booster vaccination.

CDR3 loop: CASSYRIPSYNEQFF. The CDR3 DNA reads TGTGCCAGCAGTTACCGAATACCCTCCTACAATGAGCAGTTCTTC. The rearrangement uses TRBV6-5 and TRBJ2-1; unclear D gene. With 2 bases removed from V and 0 bases from J, the gap between germline ends came to 8 bases. CDR1 is MNHEY, CDR2 SVGAGI, per germline. This CDR3 has 15 residues.